A single sample gave rise to the 24 T cell receptor beta chains below, sequenced in a study of blood T cells in healthy people across ages. Alongside a J-beta primer mix, a sample-barcoded 5' primer served in a second PCR lasting roughly 7 to 12 cycles. TCRdb re-derived calls from the 5' RACE reads in MiXCR, one entry per CDR3 protein. Of about 680,000 distinct CDR3 sequences listed, approximately 50% are singletons. The specimen was blood. The receptors shown here come from a woman aged 55-69 years in good health.

This clonotype came up a few times. The chain couples TRBV29-1 to TRBJ2-5, with 10 bases matching TRBD2. The V gene end was trimmed by 5 bases and the J gene end by 5 bases; junction bases not matched to a gene: 8. This CDR3 is 14 amino acids long. CDR1 is SQVTM and CDR2 is ANQGSEA in the germline V gene. The chain's CDR3 is CSVPAGGPGETQYF. CDR3 nucleotides: TGCAGCGTTCCAGCGGGAGGGCCAGGGGAGACCCAGTACTTC. Drawing the rest from reference TRBV29-1 and TRBJ2-5, the complete variable domain is SAVISQKPSRDICQRGTSLTIQCQVDSQVTMMFWYRQQPGQSLTLIATANQGSEATYESGFVIDKFPISRPNLTFSTLTVSNMSPEDSSIYLCSVPAGGPGETQYFGPGTRLLVL.

This sequence joins TRBV7-2 and TRBJ2-1; 12 nucleotides agree with TRBD2. This CDR3 contains 15 residues. Trimming cost V 5 bases and J 7 bases; bases outside gene matches: 6. Germline CDR1 is SGHTA and CDR2 is FQGNSA. The CDR3 region is CASSPPLAGGNEQFF. The CDR3 region has the DNA TGTGCCAGCAGCCCCCCCCTAGCGGGAGGGAATGAGCAGTTCTTC.

This clonotype came up a few times. V and J are TRBV6-2 or TRBV6-3 and TRBJ2-2, with D unresolved. Per the germline V gene, CDR1 is MNHEY and CDR2 is SVGEGT. The CDR3 has 12 residues. V lost 6 bases and J 2 bases, leaving 4 bases between the germline ends. Here the CDR3 reads CASRLNTGELFF. In nucleotides, the CDR3 is TGTGCCAGCAGACTCAACACCGGGGAGCTGTTTTTT.

The chain combines TRBV20-1 with TRBJ2-7; 7 nucleotides align to TRBD1. CDR3 length: 14 residues. CDR1 is DFQATT, CDR2 SNEGSKA, per germline (reference sequence). Germline trimming cut 6 bases from V and 7 bases from J; bases unmatched to any gene: 15. As DNA, the CDR3 is TGCAGTGCCCCTCGCCGGGACAGCAGGCTGGAGCAGTACTTC. Protein sequence: CSAPRRDSRLEQYF.

This chain's CDR3 is CAISESVAPEAFF. In DNA form, the CDR3 reads TGTGCCATCAGTGAGTCGGTAGCTCCTGAAGCTTTCTTT. The J gene is TRBJ1-1, the V gene TRBV10-3; no firm D call. The CDR3 is made up of 13 amino acids. V was cut by 0 bases and J by 6 bases, with 8 bases left in between. In germline, CDR1 is ENHRY, CDR2 SYGVKD.

The chain links TRBV7-9 to TRBJ1-2, with 8 nucleotides matching TRBD1. The CDR3 loop spans 12 amino acids. The ends lost 2 bases at V and 9 bases at J; junction bases unmatched: 2. Germline lookup yields CDR1 SEHNR and CDR2 FQNEAQ (reference sequence). The DNA for the CDR3 is TGTGCCAGCAGCTTAACAGGGGGAAGCTACACCTTC. Its translation: CASSLTGGSYTF. The variable domain in full, completed from reference TRBV7-9 and TRBJ1-2, reads DTGVSQNPRHKITKRGQNVTFRCDPISEHNRLYWYRQTLGQGPEFLTYFQNEAQLEKSRLLSDRFSAERPKGSFSTLEIQRTEQGDSAMYLCASSLTGGSYTFGSGTRLTVV.

The chain has TRBV9 and TRBJ2-3; D is ambiguous. Germline CDR1 and CDR2: SGDLS and YYNGEE. The CDR3 spans 14 residues. The V gene lost 3 bases and the J gene lost 4 bases, with 12 bases spanning the gap. The CDR3 reads CASSAGYGSDTQYF. In DNA, the CDR3 is TGTGCCAGCAGCGCCGGGTATGGGTCAGATACGCAGTATTTT.

The rearrangement uses TRBV25-1 and TRBJ1-1, with D perhaps matching TRBD1 (6 bases). Germline CDR1 and CDR2: MGHDK and SYGVNS. CDR3 length: 15 residues. Trimming stripped 3 bases from V and 1 base from J, with 12 bases between. CDR3 region: CASSDQGIGNTEAFF. DNA of the CDR3: TGTGCCAGCAGTGATCAGGGGATAGGGAACACTGAAGCTTTCTTT.

This clonotype has a single count. This chain connects TRBV20-1 to TRBJ2-1, with 15 positions matching TRBD2. Germline V lookup: CDR1 DFQATT, CDR2 SNEGSKA (reference sequence). The junction had 13 bases not matched to a gene; V was cut back by 4 bases and J by 3 bases. CDR3 length: 19 amino acids. The CDR3 is CSATRTSGRAIPDYNEQFF. The DNA for the CDR3 is TGCAGTGCTACTCGGACTAGCGGGAGGGCCATTCCGGACTACAATGAGCAGTTCTTC.

The V call is TRBV5-6, the J call TRBJ2-7; D remains ambiguous. CDR3 length: 14 amino acids. V dropped 2 bases and J dropped 2 bases, with 11 bases sitting between them. Per the germline V gene, CDR1 is SGHDT and CDR2 is YYEEEE. The CDR3 reads CASSFPGGTYEQYF. Written as DNA, the CDR3 is TGTGCCAGCAGCTTCCCAGGCGGTACCTACGAGCAGTACTTC.

This chain links TRBV7-9 with TRBJ2-7; 12 bases align to TRBD2. V was pared by 3 bases and J by 0 bases, with 6 bases of the junction left unmatched. The CDR3 has 17 amino acids. Germline CDR1 reads SEHNR; CDR2 reads FQNEAQ (reference sequence). CDR3 sequence reads: CASSLEPGLAGSYEQYF. Here the CDR3 DNA reads TGTGCCAGCAGCTTGGAACCGGGACTAGCGGGCTCCTACGAGCAGTACTTC.

CDR3 residues: CSAKGTYGNEQFF. In DNA form, the CDR3 reads TGCAGTGCCAAGGGTACTTACGGGAATGAGCAGTTCTTC. The chain has TRBV20-1 and TRBJ2-1; D gene uncertain. V was pared by 6 bases and J by 7 bases, with 16 bases between. Germline CDR1 reads DFQATT; CDR2 reads SNEGSKA (reference sequence). The CDR3 is 13 amino acids.

The rearrangement links TRBV20-1 to TRBJ2-7; D may be TRBD1 or TRBD2 (5 bases each). Trimming cost V 3 bases and J 0 bases, with 12 bases left between them. CDR3 size: 14 residues. The germline V gene encodes CDR1 DFQATT and CDR2 SNEGSKA (reference sequence). CDR3 DNA: TGCAGTGCTAGCCAGCGGACAAGCTCCTACGAGCAGTACTTC. This codes for CSASQRTSSYEQYF.

V gene TRBV5-1 combines with J gene TRBJ1-1, with D unclear. The CDR3 totals 15 residues. Trimming pared 4 bases from V and 0 bases from J, leaving 13 bases between. The germline CDR1 and CDR2 sequences are SGHRS and YFSETQ. This CDR3 reads CASSTQPLMNTEAFF. The CDR3 DNA is TGCGCCAGCAGCACTCAGCCCCTCATGAACACTGAAGCTTTCTTT.

The chain couples TRBV4-3 to TRBJ1-2; D is undetermined. This CDR3 is built from 13 residues. CDR1 is LGHNA and CDR2 is YSLEER in the germline V gene. Between the trimmed V and J ends, which lost 0 bases and 3 bases, there was a span of 5 bases. The CDR3 loop is CASSQDPDYGYTF. The CDR3, as DNA: TGCGCCAGCAGCCAAGACCCTGACTATGGCTACACCTTC.

V gene TRBV10-3 combines with J gene TRBJ2-1; the match to TRBD2 covers 10 bases. Losses at the gene ends were 0 bases for V and 4 bases for J; bases not matched to a gene: 9. CDR1 and CDR2 from the germline V gene are ENHRY and SYGVKD. The CDR3 extends over 18 amino acids. The CDR3, as DNA: TGTGCCATCAGTGAGTCCGGCTACAGGACTAGCGGATACAATGAGCAGTTCTTC. It translates to CAISESGYRTSGYNEQFF.

The chain is built from TRBV18 and TRBJ2-3; a weak D match, TRBD2 (5 bases). V lost 6 bases to trimming and J lost 1 base, with 11 bases between them. Germline loops: CDR1 KGHSH, CDR2 LQKENI. There are 14 residues in the CDR3. CDR3 loop: CASSTTEGTDTQYF. CDR3 nucleotide sequence: TGTGCCAGCTCGACTACAGAGGGCACAGATACGCAGTATTTT.

CDR3 nucleotide sequence: TGTGCCAGCAGAAGGGCAGGGAGCAATCAGCCCCAGCATTTT. As protein: CASRRAGSNQPQHF. This chain links TRBV6-6 with TRBJ1-5; weak D call: TRBD1 (5 bases). The germline V gene encodes CDR1 MNHNY and CDR2 SVGAGI (reference sequence). The CDR3 contains 14 residues. Deletions cut 6 bases from V and 1 base from J, with 10 bases between.

This clonotype was picked up a small number of times. The chain uses TRBV20-1 and TRBJ2-1; 10 bases are a match to TRBD2. The germline gives CDR1 DFQATT, CDR2 SNEGSKA (reference sequence). Germline trimming cut 6 bases from V and 3 bases from J; bases unmatched to any gene: 11. The CDR3 covers 16 residues. CDR3 sequence: CSAQENGLADYNEQFF. The CDR3 nucleotides read TGCAGTGCGCAAGAAAATGGACTAGCGGACTACAATGAGCAGTTCTTC.

The chain couples TRBV5-1 to TRBJ2-1, with TRBD2 matching over 8 bases. Germline CDR1 is SGHRS and CDR2 is YFSETQ. The CDR3 sequence is 16 residues long. J lost 1 base, V lost 4 bases, and 7 bases had no gene match. This CDR3 is CASSPQAGVSYNEQFF. CDR3 nucleotides: TGCGCCAGCAGCCCCCAAGCGGGAGTTTCCTACAATGAGCAGTTCTTC.

The rearrangement joins TRBV20-1 to TRBJ2-5; the D gene is possibly TRBD2 (6 bases). TRBJ2-7 matches the DNA end more closely, so the J call is doubtful. The CDR3 spans 14 residues. CDR1 DFQATT and CDR2 SNEGSKA come from the germline V gene (reference sequence). The CDR3 bases are TGCAGTGCTGGGGGTCCGGGAGAACGCTACGAGCAGTACTTC. This gives the protein CSAGGPGERYEQYF.

As concerns this clonotype: Germline and junction disagree at one end, which may indicate a read error. The chain combines TRBV12-3 or TRBV12-4 with TRBJ2-3; possible D gene TRBD1, 5 bases. This CDR3 has 16 residues. CDR3 DNA: TGTGCCAGCGGTTTAGGGGCAGGGCGGAGCACAGATACGCAGTATTTT. Amino acid sequence: CASGLGAGRSTDTQYF.

The chain carries TRBV7-2 and TRBJ2-3; 10 bases agree with TRBD2. V lost 7 bases to trimming and J lost 2 bases; unmatched junction nucleotides: 6. Germline-derived CDR1 and CDR2 are SGHTA and FQGNSA. There are 15 residues in the CDR3. CDR3 protein: CASIPAGGSTDTQYF. CDR3 coding DNA: TGTGCCAGCATCCCAGCGGGAGGGTCCACAGATACGCAGTATTTT.

The chain uses TRBV20-1 and TRBJ2-5; D not certain. Trimming pared 3 bases from V and 5 bases from J, leaving 13 bases between. The CDR3 loop spans 13 amino acids. Germline V CDR1 and CDR2: DFQATT, SNEGSKA (reference sequence). The CDR3 region has the DNA TGCAGTGCTAGGGGGATAGGACGGGAGACCCAGTACTTC. This encodes CSARGIGRETQYF.